The TCR beta chain under discussion was sequenced for a study of T cells in Graves' hyperthyroidism and ophthalmopathy. This clonotype was detected many times. Its antigen is not identified. Each diagnosis was grounded in clinical symptoms, serum thyroxine and TRAb, thyroid ultrasound, and orbital computed tomography. PBMCs were obtained from approximately 9.2 ml fresh peripheral blood. V was cut by 6 bases and J by 3 bases, with 11 bases left in between. The CDR3 has 13 amino acids. The germline gives CDR1 DFQATT, CDR2 SNEGSKA (reference sequence). Overall study results and limits: In the blood, most expanded thyroid clonotypes above 0.001 appeared as well. Ophthalmopathy was model-predicted a median about 7.1 months pre-onset.

TCR beta CDR3 sequences were amplified from RNA transcripts. The study used the HTBI primer set for a first-round RT-PCR of the TCR CDR3. Using its own MiXCR run on the multiplex PCR reads, TCRdb lists one record per CDR3 protein. Of approximately 330,000 distinct CDR3 sequences listed, roughly 15% are singletons. This chain connects TRBV20-1 to TRBJ1-4, with D tentatively TRBD1 (5 bases). Sequences were obtained from blood. The TCR comes from a woman in her thirties or forties with Graves' ophthalmopathy. CDR3 amino acids: CSAEQAANEKLFF. CDR3 nucleotides: TGCAGTGCAGAACAGGCAGCTAATGAAAAACTGTTTTTT.